A selection of T cell receptor beta chains follows, all from one sample in a study of blood T cells in healthy people across ages. Via MiXCR, TCRdb re-called the 5' RACE reads, giving one row per CDR3 protein. The sample includes some 920,000 distinct CDR3 sequences, around 54% of them seen just once. Sequenced material: blood. The receptor source for this set is an older woman in good health. Each CDR3 is given with its conserved first and last residue. The order of the fields is D gene, clone size, J gene, V gene, CDR3 protein, CDR3 DNA. D genes are given only for firm matches. Clone sizes are given selectively: once, few, many, or a class where the clone is expanded.

>-|-|TRBJ2-1|TRBV10-3
CATRPAGLSWEQFF
TGTGCCACCAGACCGGCAGGTCTCTCTTGGGAGCAGTTCTTC
>-|-|TRBJ1-2|TRBV5-6
CASSLPSGRASGGYTF
TGTGCCAGCAGCTTGCCCTCCGGACGGGCCAGCGGAGGCTACACCTTC
>TRBD2|few|TRBJ2-1|TRBV29-1
CSVEDLIGLSGRFNEQFF
TGCAGCGTTGAAGATCTTATTGGTTTGTCCGGGAGGTTCAATGAGCAGTTCTTC
>TRBD1|few|TRBJ2-7|TRBV18
CASSLNPGTVSYEQYF
TGTGCCAGCTCCCTAAACCCCGGGACAGTTTCCTACGAGCAGTACTTC
>-|-|TRBJ1-2|TRBV12-3/TRBV12-4
CASEGGGATNYGYTF
TGTGCCTCAGAGGGGGGGGGCGCCACTAACTATGGCTACACCTTC
>-|-|TRBJ1-4|TRBV7-3
CASSLTVNEKLFF
TGTGCCAGCAGCTTAACAGTTAATGAAAAACTGTTTTTT
>TRBD1|few|TRBJ2-7|TRBV18
CASSPAQGILNEQYF
TGTGCCAGTTCACCAGCACAGGGGATCCTAAACGAGCAGTACTTC
>TRBD2|-|TRBJ2-5|TRBV29-1
CSVARREGTQYF
TGCAGCGTTGCGAGGCGGGAGGGGACCCAGTACTTC
>TRBD2|once|TRBJ2-1|TRBV20-1
CSALNPSGTRHEQFF
TGCAGTGCCCTAAACCCTAGCGGGACAAGACATGAGCAGTTCTTC
>TRBD2|-|TRBJ2-5|TRBV20-1
CSARDPWLAGQETQYF
TGTAGTGCTAGAGATCCCTGGTTAGCGGGCCAAGAGACCCAGTACTTC
>TRBD1|-|TRBJ2-3|TRBV11-2
CASSCRDRAPDTQYF
TGTGCCAGCAGCTGCCGGGACAGGGCTCCAGATACGCAGTATTTT
>TRBD2|few|TRBJ2-3|TRBV20-1
CSAKLAGADTQYF
TGCAGTGCTAAGCTAGCGGGAGCAGATACGCAGTATTTT
>-|-|TRBJ1-2|TRBV28
CASSSNGYTF
TGTGCCAGCAGTTCGAATGGCTACACCTTC
>-|-|TRBJ2-7|TRBV20-1
CSARDWPSDSYEQYF
TGCAGTGCTAGAGATTGGCCCTCCGACTCCTACGAGCAGTACTTC
>-|many|TRBJ1-1|TRBV5-6
CASSSLGNPVETEAFF
TGTGCCAGCAGCTCTCTGGGGAACCCCGTTGAGACTGAAGCTTTCTTT
>-|few|TRBJ1-2|TRBV4-2
CASSQVTGSYGYTF
TGTGCCAGCAGCCAAGTTACAGGGAGTTATGGCTACACCTTC
>TRBD2|-|TRBJ2-4|TRBV9
CASSVGGGWAKNIQYF
TGTGCCAGCAGCGTAGGCGGGGGATGGGCCAAAAACATTCAGTACTTC
>-|-|TRBJ1-5|TRBV27
CASSRRAFDQPQHF
TGTGCCAGCAGCCGGAGGGCCTTCGACCAGCCCCAGCATTTT
>-|few|TRBJ1-2|TRBV20-1
CSAPRDLYGYTF
TGCAGTGCCCCGAGGGATCTCTATGGCTACACCTTC
>-|-|TRBJ2-7|TRBV24-1
CATSPGHYYEQYF
TGTGCCACCAGTCCGGGACACTACTACGAGCAGTACTTC
>-|-|TRBJ1-6|TRBV30
CAWSGTNNSPLHF
TGTGCCTGGAGTGGGACTAATAATTCACCCCTCCACTTT
>TRBD2|-|TRBJ2-5|TRBV5-1
CASSRAGGGYNEQYF
TGCGCCAGCAGCAGAGCGGGAGGTGGGTACAATGAGCAGTACTTC
>-|-|TRBJ2-1|TRBV27
CASSFNPFTGFNEQFF
TGTGCCAGCAGTTTTAACCCCTTTACAGGGTTCAATGAGCAGTTCTTC
>TRBD2|-|TRBJ2-7|TRBV28
CASSLAAHYSGKVRDEQYF
TGTGCCAGCAGTTTAGCGGCCCACTATAGCGGGAAAGTCCGCGACGAGCAGTACTTC